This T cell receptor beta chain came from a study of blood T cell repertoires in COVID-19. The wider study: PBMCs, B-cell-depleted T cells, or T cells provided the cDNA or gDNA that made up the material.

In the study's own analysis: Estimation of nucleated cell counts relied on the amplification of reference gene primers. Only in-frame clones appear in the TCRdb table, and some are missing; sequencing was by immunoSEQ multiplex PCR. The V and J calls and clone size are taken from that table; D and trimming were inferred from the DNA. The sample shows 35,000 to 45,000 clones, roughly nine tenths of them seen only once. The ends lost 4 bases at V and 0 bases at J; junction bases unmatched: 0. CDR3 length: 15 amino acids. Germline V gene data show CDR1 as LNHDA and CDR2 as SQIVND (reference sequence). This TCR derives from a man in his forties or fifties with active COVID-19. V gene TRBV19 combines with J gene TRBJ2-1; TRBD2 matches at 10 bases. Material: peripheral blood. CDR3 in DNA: TGTGCCAGTAGTACTAGCGGGGGCTCCTACAATGAGCAGTTCTTC. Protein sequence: CASSTSGGSYNEQFF.